This T cell receptor beta chain is from a study of early T cells in non-severe SARS-CoV-2 infection. Study as a whole: The study sequenced bulk RNA from unsorted whole blood, with chains unpaired. Findings and caveats of the study: Missing private and CD4 specificities, VDJdb matching favored anti-spike CD8 responses.

In the case of this clonotype: No antigen is known for it.

Each cDNA molecule carried a unique molecular identifier. A single record per CDR3 protein comes from TCRdb applying MiXCR to the 5' RACE reads. This table has about 18,000 distinct CDR3 sequences, 5.9% appearing once. V lost 6 bases to trimming and J lost 9 bases; unmatched junction nucleotides: 9. Germline values: CDR1 MNHEY, CDR2 SVGAGI. This CDR3 is built from 15 residues. This clonotype originated in an adult who was a healthcare worker with PCR-confirmed SARS-CoV-2 infection or an uninfected control (not recorded which). The sample comprised whole blood. The chain has TRBV6-5 and TRBJ2-1; TRBD2 aligns across 12 bases. This CDR3 reads CASRSSGRAFSEQFF. CDR3 bases: TGTGCCAGCAGATCTAGCGGGAGGGCTTTTAGTGAGCAGTTCTTC.